This TCR beta chain was profiled in a study of CD8 T cells in Susac syndrome. The study, taken as a whole, reports: As the study acknowledged, the number of individuals in its TCR sequencing and HLA analysis was relatively small.

A remark on this clonotype: No antigen is known for it.

Reverse transcription of about 0.5 to 1 ug RNA was carried out with random hexamers. The CDR3 of TCR beta was amplified by immunoSEQ multiplex PCR across 54 Vbeta and 13 Jbeta. TCRdb fed the immunoSEQ multiplex PCR reads into MiXCR, producing one record per CDR3 protein. Here the sample spans approximately 300,000 distinct CDR3 sequences, 70% to 90% being singletons. The CDR3 spans 18 residues. V was cut by 0 bases and J by 0 bases, with 18 bases left in between. In germline, CDR1 is SQVTM, CDR2 ANQGSEA. CD8+ and CD4+ T cells from blood underwent TCR beta sequencing. TEMRA cells were FACS-enriched, unlike CD8+ and CD4+ T cells, which were negatively isolated.

This TCR was recovered from a human donor with multiple sclerosis. V is TRBV29-1 and J is TRBJ2-1; D is ambiguous. The sequenced sample consisted of CD8+ T cells from PBMCs. CDR3 sequence reads: CSVEDLLSRKSSYNEQFF. The CDR3 nucleotides are TGCAGCGTTGAAGATCTTTTATCGAGAAAGAGCTCCTACAATGAGCAGTTCTTC.